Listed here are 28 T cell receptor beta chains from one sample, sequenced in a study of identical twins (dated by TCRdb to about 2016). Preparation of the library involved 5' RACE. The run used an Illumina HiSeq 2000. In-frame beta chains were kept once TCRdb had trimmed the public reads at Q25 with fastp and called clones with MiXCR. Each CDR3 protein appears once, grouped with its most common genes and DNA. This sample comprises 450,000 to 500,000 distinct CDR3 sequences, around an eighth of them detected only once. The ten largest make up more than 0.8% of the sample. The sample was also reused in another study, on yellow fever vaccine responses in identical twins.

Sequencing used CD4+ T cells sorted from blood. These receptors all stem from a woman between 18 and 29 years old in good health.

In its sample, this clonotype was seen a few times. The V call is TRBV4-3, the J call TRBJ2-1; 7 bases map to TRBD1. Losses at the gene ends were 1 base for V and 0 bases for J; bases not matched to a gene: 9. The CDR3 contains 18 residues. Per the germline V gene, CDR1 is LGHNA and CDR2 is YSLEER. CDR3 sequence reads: CASSQVTPGGSSYNEQFF. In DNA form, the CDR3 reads TGCGCCAGCAGCCAAGTGACCCCAGGGGGTAGCTCCTACAATGAGCAGTTCTTC.

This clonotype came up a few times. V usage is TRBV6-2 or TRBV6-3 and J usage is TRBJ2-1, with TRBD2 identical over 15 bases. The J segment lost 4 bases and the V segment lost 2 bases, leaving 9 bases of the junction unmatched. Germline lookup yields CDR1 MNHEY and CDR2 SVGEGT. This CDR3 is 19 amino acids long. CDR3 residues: CASSYLGTSGRSRYNEQFF. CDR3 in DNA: TGTGCCAGCAGTTACCTTGGGACTAGCGGGAGGTCGCGGTACAATGAGCAGTTCTTC.

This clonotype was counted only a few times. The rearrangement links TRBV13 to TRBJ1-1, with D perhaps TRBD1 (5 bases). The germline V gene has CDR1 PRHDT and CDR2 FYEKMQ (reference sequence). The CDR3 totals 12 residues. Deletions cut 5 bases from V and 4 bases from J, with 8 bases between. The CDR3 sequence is CASSTGLTEAFF. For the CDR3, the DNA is TGTGCCAGCAGCACGGGGCTCACTGAAGCTTTCTTT.

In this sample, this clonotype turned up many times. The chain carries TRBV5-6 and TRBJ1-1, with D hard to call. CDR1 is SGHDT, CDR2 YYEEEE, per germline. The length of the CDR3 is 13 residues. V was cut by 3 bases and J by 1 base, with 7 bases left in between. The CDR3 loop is CASSSNRNTEAFF. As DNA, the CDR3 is TGTGCCAGCAGCTCTAACAGGAACACTGAAGCTTTCTTT.

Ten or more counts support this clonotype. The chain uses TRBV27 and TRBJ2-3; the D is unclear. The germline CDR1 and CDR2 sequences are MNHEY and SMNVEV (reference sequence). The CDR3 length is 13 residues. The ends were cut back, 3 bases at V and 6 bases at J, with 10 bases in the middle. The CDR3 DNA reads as TGTGCCAGCAGTTTGGTAGCAGGCGATACGCAGTATTTT. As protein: CASSLVAGDTQYF.

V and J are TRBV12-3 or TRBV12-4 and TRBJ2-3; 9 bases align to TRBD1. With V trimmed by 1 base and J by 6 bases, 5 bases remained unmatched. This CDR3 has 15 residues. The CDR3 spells CASSLVRQGGDTQYF. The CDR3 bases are TGTGCCAGCAGTTTAGTTCGACAGGGGGGGGATACGCAGTATTTT.

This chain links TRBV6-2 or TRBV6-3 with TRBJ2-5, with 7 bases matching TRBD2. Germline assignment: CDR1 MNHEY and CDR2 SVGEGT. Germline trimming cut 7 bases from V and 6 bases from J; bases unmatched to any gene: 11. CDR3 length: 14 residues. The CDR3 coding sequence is TGTGCCAGCACCCGGCAGGGAGGGATGAAGACCCAGTACTTC. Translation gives CASTRQGGMKTQYF.

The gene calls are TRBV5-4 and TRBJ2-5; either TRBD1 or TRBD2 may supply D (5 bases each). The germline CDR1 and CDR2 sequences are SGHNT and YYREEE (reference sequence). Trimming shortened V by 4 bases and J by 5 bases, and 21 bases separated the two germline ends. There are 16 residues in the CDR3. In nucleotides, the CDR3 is TGTGCCAGCAGCCCCCAGAGGGGACGGGGATTGGAGACCCAGTACTTC. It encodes CASSPQRGRGLETQYF.

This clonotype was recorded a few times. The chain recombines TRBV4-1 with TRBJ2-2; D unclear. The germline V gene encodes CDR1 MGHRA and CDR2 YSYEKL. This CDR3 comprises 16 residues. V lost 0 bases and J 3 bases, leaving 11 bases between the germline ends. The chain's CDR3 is CASSQDSARYTGELFF. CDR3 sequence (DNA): TGCGCCAGCAGCCAAGATTCGGCCAGATACACCGGGGAGCTGTTTTTT.

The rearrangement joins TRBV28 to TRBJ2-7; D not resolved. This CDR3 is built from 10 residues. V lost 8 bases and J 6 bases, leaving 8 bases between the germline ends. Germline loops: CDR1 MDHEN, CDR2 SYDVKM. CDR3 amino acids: CASANIEQYF. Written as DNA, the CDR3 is TGTGCCAGCGCAAACATCGAGCAGTACTTC.

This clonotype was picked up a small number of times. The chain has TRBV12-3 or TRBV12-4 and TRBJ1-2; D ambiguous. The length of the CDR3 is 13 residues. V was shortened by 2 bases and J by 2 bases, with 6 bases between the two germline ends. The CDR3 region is CASSLFKNYGYTF. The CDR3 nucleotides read TGTGCCAGCAGTTTATTTAAGAACTATGGCTACACCTTC.

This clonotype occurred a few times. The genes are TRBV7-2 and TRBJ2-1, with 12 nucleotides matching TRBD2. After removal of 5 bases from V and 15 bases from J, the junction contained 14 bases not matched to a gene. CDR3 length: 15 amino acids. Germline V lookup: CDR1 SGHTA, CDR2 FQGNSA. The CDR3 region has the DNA TGTGCCAGCAGCCACCCCGGACTAGCGGGGAAAGCTTGGTTCTTC. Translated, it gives CASSHPGLAGKAWFF.

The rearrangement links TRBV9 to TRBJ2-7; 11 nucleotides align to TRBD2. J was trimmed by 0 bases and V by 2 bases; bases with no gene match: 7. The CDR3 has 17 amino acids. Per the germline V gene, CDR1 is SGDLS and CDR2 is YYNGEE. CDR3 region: CASSVGTSGYYSYEQYF. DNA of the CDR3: TGTGCCAGCAGCGTCGGGACTAGCGGATACTACTCCTACGAGCAGTACTTC.

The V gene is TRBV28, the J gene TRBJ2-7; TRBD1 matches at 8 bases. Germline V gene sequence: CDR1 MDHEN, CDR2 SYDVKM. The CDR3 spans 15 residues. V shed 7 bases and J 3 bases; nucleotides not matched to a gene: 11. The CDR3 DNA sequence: TGTGCCAGCATCGAGGCGGGGACAGGCTACTACGAGCAGTACTTC. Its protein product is CASIEAGTGYYEQYF. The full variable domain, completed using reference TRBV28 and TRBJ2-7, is DVKVTQSSRYLVKRTGEKVFLECVQDMDHENMFWYRQDPGLGLRLIYFSYDVKMKEKGDIPEGYSVSREKKERFSLILESASTNQTSMYLCASIEAGTGYYEQYFGPGTRLTVT.

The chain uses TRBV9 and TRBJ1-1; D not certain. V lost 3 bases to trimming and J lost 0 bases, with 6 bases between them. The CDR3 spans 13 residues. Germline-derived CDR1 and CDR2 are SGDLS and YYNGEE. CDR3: CASSASMNTEAFF. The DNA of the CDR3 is TGTGCCAGCAGCGCGAGCATGAACACTGAAGCTTTCTTT.

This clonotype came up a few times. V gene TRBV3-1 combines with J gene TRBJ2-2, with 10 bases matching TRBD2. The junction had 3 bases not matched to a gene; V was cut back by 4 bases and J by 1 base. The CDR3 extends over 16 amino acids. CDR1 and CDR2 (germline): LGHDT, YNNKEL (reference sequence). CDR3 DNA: TGTGCCAGCAGCCGAATAGCGGGGGGGAACACCGGGGAGCTGTTTTTT. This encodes CASSRIAGGNTGELFF.

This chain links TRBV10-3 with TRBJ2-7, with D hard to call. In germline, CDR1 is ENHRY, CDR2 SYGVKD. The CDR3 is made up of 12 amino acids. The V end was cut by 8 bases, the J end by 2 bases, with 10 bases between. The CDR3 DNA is TGTGCCATCGCAGGCGCTACCTACGAGCAGTACTTC. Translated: CAIAGATYEQYF.

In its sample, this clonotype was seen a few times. For the CDR3, the DNA is TGTGCCAGCAGCTTAGAATCTCCCCTTGGGCGGAACAATGAGCAGTTCTTC. Protein: CASSLESPLGRNNEQFF. J is TRBJ2-1 and V is TRBV11-3; D not resolved. The CDR3 loop spans 17 amino acids. The germline CDR1 and CDR2 sequences are SGHNT and YENEEA. The V gene lost 0 bases and the J gene lost 5 bases, with 17 bases spanning the gap.

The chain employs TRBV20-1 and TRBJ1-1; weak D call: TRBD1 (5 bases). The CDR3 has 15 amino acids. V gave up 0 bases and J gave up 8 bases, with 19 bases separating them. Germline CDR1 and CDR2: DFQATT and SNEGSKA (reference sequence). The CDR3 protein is CSAREEGQAFWEAFF. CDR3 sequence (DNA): TGCAGTGCTAGAGAGGAAGGACAAGCTTTTTGGGAAGCTTTCTTT.

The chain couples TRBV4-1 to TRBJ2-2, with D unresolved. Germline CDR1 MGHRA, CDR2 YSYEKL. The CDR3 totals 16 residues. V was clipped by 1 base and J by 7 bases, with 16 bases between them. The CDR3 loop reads CASSQGMLRVVGELFF. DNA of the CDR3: TGCGCCAGCAGCCAAGGGATGCTAAGGGTTGTCGGGGAGCTGTTTTTT.

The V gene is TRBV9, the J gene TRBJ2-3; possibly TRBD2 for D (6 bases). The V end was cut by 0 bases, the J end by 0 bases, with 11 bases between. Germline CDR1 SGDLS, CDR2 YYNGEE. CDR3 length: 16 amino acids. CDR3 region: CASSVEIRGSTDTQYF. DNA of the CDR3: TGTGCCAGCAGCGTAGAAATACGGGGGAGCACAGATACGCAGTATTTT.

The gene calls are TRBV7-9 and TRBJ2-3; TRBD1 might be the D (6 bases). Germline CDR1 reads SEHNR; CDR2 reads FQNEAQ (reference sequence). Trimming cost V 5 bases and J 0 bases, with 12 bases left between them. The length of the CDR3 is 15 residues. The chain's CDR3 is CASSPGTYSTDTQYF. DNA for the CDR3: TGTGCCAGCAGCCCGGGGACATATAGCACAGATACGCAGTATTTT.

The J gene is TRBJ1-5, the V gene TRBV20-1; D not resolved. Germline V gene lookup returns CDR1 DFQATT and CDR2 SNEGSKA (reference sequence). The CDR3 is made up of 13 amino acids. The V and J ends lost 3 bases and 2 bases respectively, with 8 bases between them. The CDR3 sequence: CSASVDRNQPQHF. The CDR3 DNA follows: TGCAGTGCTAGCGTGGATCGCAATCAGCCCCAGCATTTT.

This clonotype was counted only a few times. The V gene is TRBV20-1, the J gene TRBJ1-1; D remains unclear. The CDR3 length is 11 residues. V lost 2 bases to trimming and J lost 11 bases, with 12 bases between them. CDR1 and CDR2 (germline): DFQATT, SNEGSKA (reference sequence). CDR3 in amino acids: CSARNGLEAFF. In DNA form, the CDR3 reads TGCAGTGCTAGAAATGGGCTTGAGGCTTTCTTT.

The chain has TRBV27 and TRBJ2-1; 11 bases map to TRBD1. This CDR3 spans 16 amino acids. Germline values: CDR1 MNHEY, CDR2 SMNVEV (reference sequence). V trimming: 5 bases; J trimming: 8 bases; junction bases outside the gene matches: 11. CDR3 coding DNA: TGTGCCAGCAGTGCCCGGACAGGGGGCGCGGGGCATGAGCAGTTCTTC. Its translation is CASSARTGGAGHEQFF.

For the CDR3, the DNA is TGCGCCAGCAGCTTCGAGGGCCCCGGGGAGCTGTTTTTT. It is translated as CASSFEGPGELFF. This chain uses TRBV5-1 with TRBJ2-2, with a possible D match to TRBD2 (5 bases). The CDR3 spans 13 residues. Germline assignment: CDR1 SGHRS and CDR2 YFSETQ. Trimming took 2 bases from V and 6 from J, leaving 8 bases between them.

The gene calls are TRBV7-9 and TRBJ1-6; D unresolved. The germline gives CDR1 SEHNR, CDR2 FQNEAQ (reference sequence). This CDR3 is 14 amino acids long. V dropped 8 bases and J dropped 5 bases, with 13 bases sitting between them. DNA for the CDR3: TGTGCCAGCGCATACGAGCGGAATAATTCACCCCTCCACTTT. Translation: CASAYERNNSPLHF.

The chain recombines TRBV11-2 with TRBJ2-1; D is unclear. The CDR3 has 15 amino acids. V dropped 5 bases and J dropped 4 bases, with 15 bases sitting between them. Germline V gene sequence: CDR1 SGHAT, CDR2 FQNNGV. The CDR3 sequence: CASSMGPDPYNEQFF. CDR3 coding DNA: TGTGCCAGCAGCATGGGCCCAGATCCTTACAATGAGCAGTTCTTC. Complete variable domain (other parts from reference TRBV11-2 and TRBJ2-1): EAGVAQSPRYKIIEKRQSVAFWCNPISGHATLYWYQQILGQGPKLLIQFQNNGVVDDSQLPKDRFSAERLKGVDSTLKIQPAKLEDSAVYLCASSMGPDPYNEQFFGPGTRLTVL.